This record looks at one T cell receptor (beta chain) sequence and its context. Via MiXCR, TCRdb re-called the PCR reads, giving one row per CDR3 protein. The sample includes 15,000 to 20,000 distinct CDR3 sequences, 44% of them seen just once. This entry comes from a study of tumor-infiltrating lymphocytes in oesophageal squamous cell carcinoma. The CDR3 has 14 amino acids. Trimming removed 5 bases at V and 2 bases at J, with 12 bases between. Germline values: CDR1 SGHVS, CDR2 FQNEAQ. The sequence was collected from a female donor with esophageal squamous cell carcinoma. Sequencing input: blood. The gene calls are TRBV7-8 and TRBJ2-5; the D gene is possibly TRBD2 (6 bases). The chain's CDR3 is CASSVRRDQETQYF. CDR3 in DNA: TGTGCCAGCAGCGTCAGGCGGGATCAAGAGACCCAGTACTTC.